The next 25 T cell receptor beta chains were all read from a single sample in a study of blood T cell repertoires in COVID-19. Clones were sequenced by immunoSEQ multiplex PCR, and TCRdb holds only the in-frame ones, with some missing. The table includes around 380,000 clones, 81% detected once. The sample consisted of peripheral blood. The receptors come from a human donor with acute or convalescent COVID-19. The donor label of this sample is uncertain.

The chain is built from TRBV6-5 and TRBJ1-6; D is possibly TRBD1 (6 bases). Germline assignment: CDR1 MNHEY and CDR2 SVGAGI. CDR3 length: 15 residues. Trimming pared 2 bases from V and 7 bases from J, leaving 12 bases between. The CDR3 loop is CASSYEAGENSPLHF. CDR3 nucleotide sequence: TGTGCCAGCAGTTACGAGGCAGGGGAAAATTCACCCCTCCACTTT.

The V call is TRBV4-1, the J call TRBJ2-1, with TRBD2 as a possible D gene (6 bases). CDR3 size: 16 residues. Germline V lookup: CDR1 MGHRA, CDR2 YSYEKL. The V end lost 2 bases, the J end lost 6 bases, and 17 bases lay between the germline ends. CDR3 DNA: TGCGCCAGCAGCCAATCGGCGGGACCACCCATCAATGAGCAGTTCTTC. This translates into CASSQSAGPPINEQFF.

The rearrangement uses TRBV5-5 and TRBJ1-2; 8 positions match TRBD1. CDR1 SGHKS and CDR2 YYEKEE come from the germline V gene (reference sequence). The V and J ends lost 5 bases and 8 bases, in that order; junction bases with no gene match: 14. This CDR3 contains 15 residues. The CDR3 here is CASRPGTGDSRGYTF. The CDR3 coding sequence is TGTGCCAGCAGGCCCGGGACAGGAGATTCTCGCGGCTACACCTTC.

The rearrangement uses TRBV5-1 and TRBJ1-4; D is unclear. Germline CDR1 and CDR2: SGHRS and YFSETQ. CDR3 length equals 15 residues. Deletions cut 0 bases from V and 8 bases from J, with 14 bases between. The CDR3 is CASSLVGEAREKLFF. The CDR3 coding sequence is TGCGCCAGCAGCTTGGTCGGGGAGGCGAGAGAAAAACTGTTTTTT.

The rearrangement links TRBV18 to TRBJ1-2; D gene uncertain. In germline, CDR1 is KGHSH, CDR2 LQKENI. V was clipped by 2 bases and J by 4 bases, with 14 bases between them. This CDR3 spans 15 amino acids. This chain's CDR3 is CASSPRTASPYGYTF. CDR3 in DNA: TGTGCCAGCTCACCAAGAACAGCCAGCCCCTATGGCTACACCTTC.

This chain uses TRBV3-1 (or the pseudogene TRBV3-2) with TRBJ2-2, with 8 positions matching TRBD1. The germline CDR1 and CDR2 sequences are LGHDT and YNNKEL (reference sequence). V was pared by 7 bases and J by 7 bases, with 8 bases of the junction left unmatched. The CDR3 runs 14 residues. The CDR3 reads CASTDRGRGGELFF. CDR3 sequence (DNA): TGTGCCAGCACCGACAGGGGTAGAGGCGGGGAGCTGTTTTTT.

The chain uses TRBV12-3 or TRBV12-4 and TRBJ2-3; D remains unclear. Trimming left V 6 bases short and J 2 bases short, with 9 bases between. The CDR3 totals 13 residues. CDR3 residues: CASRQDSTDTQYF. Written as DNA, the CDR3 is TGTGCCAGCAGACAAGACTCCACAGATACGCAGTATTTT.

This clone was counted once. The gene calls are TRBV29-1 and TRBJ2-3; perhaps TRBD1 as D (7 bases). The CDR3 is 14 residues long. Trimming removed 7 bases from V and 3 bases from J, with 17 bases in between. CDR1 SQVTM and CDR2 ANQGSEA come from the germline V gene. The CDR3 spells CSAEGGGGTDTQYF. CDR3 in DNA: TGCAGCGCCGAAGGAGGGGGCGGGACAGATACGCAGTATTTT.

The chain employs TRBV18 and TRBJ1-2, with TRBD1 matching over 9 bases. Unmatched junction bases numbered 8, after V lost 5 bases and J lost 1 base. Germline V gene data show CDR1 as KGHSH and CDR2 as LQKENI. This CDR3 spans 16 amino acids. The CDR3 DNA sequence: TGTGCCAGCTCAGCAGGGACAGGGCGGAGTAACTATGGCTACACCTTC. Amino acids: CASSAGTGRSNYGYTF.

This clone was recorded once. The V call is TRBV28, the J call TRBJ2-1; TRBD2 aligns across 11 bases. CDR1 MDHEN and CDR2 SYDVKM come from the germline V gene. Unmatched junction bases numbered 6, after V lost 6 bases and J lost 8 bases. This CDR3 spans 14 amino acids. The CDR3 reads CASRTGTSGYEQFF. DNA of the CDR3: TGTGCCAGCAGGACCGGGACTAGCGGATATGAGCAGTTCTTC.

The V call is TRBV7-2, the J call TRBJ1-4, with D perhaps TRBD1 (5 bases). Germline V gene sequence: CDR1 SGHTA, CDR2 FQGNSA. The length of the CDR3 is 16 residues. V lost 6 bases to trimming and J lost 2 bases, with 16 bases between them. The DNA for the CDR3 is TGTGCCAGCAGACGATACCCACAGGCGACTAATGAAAAACTGTTTTTT. This codes for CASRRYPQATNEKLFF.

The table lists this clone with a count of one. CDR3 sequence: CASSLTLWTEAFF. CDR3 in DNA: TGCGCCAGCAGCTTGACCCTATGGACTGAAGCTTTCTTT. This chain connects TRBV5-1 to TRBJ1-1; no reliable D call. Looked up from germline, CDR1 is SGHRS and CDR2 is YFSETQ. With 1 base removed from V and 5 bases from J, the gap between germline ends came to 9 bases. The CDR3 covers 13 residues.

Only a few counts were recorded for this clone. This sequence joins TRBV12-3 or TRBV12-4 and TRBJ2-2; D is unresolved. V lost 9 bases, J lost 4 bases, and 9 bases lay in between. CDR3 size: 12 residues. The CDR3, as DNA: TGTGCCAGTGGAGCTCTCACCGGGGAGCTGTTTTTT. Translating it yields CASGALTGELFF.

V and J are TRBV10-3 and TRBJ2-7; no definite D call. The CDR3 contains 16 residues. The germline gives CDR1 ENHRY, CDR2 SYGVKD. The V end was cut by 7 bases, the J end by 3 bases, with 22 bases between. CDR3 sequence (DNA): TGTGCCATCACGGCAAACAGTGGGTTGGCGAGCTACGAGCAGTACTTC. Translated, it gives CAITANSGLASYEQYF.

The table lists this clone with a count of one. The chain carries TRBV11-2 and TRBJ1-4; 9 bases are a match to TRBD1. This CDR3 has 16 amino acids. V lost 5 bases, J lost 8 bases, and 12 bases stayed unmatched. Germline loops: CDR1 SGHAT, CDR2 FQNNGV. The CDR3 coding sequence is TGTGCCAGCAGCCCAGCCGTGGGGACAGGGAGCGAAAAACTGTTTTTT. Translated, it gives CASSPAVGTGSEKLFF.

The genes are TRBV19 and TRBJ1-5; TRBD1 matches at 7 bases. CDR3 length: 16 amino acids. J gave up 7 bases and V 0 bases, and 9 bases lay outside the gene matches. Germline V CDR1 and CDR2: LNHDA, SQIVND (reference sequence). CDR3 residues: CASSIDQGGRGQPQHF. CDR3 coding DNA: TGTGCCAGTAGTATAGATCAGGGGGGTAGAGGGCAGCCCCAGCATTTT.

The CDR3 spells CASRQRETQYF. CDR3 bases: TGCGCCAGCCGCCAACGGGAGACCCAGTACTTC. V and J are TRBV5-1 and TRBJ2-5; D remains ambiguous. This CDR3 region has 11 residues. Looked up from germline, CDR1 is SGHRS and CDR2 is YFSETQ. With 7 bases removed from V and 5 bases from J, the gap between germline ends came to 9 bases.

The chain has TRBV13 and TRBJ1-6, with D unresolved. CDR1 is PRHDT and CDR2 is FYEKMQ in the germline V gene (reference sequence). V was trimmed by 2 bases and J by 4 bases, leaving 6 bases between them. The CDR3 contains 14 residues. The CDR3 protein is CASSLRGYNSPLHF. CDR3 in DNA: TGTGCCAGCAGCTTACGAGGTTATAATTCACCCCTCCACTTT.

The CDR3 DNA reads TGTGCCAGCAGCACACAGGGAAACGTAGCTTTCTTT. As protein: CASSTQGNVAFF. The chain links TRBV5-6 to TRBJ1-1; D is perhaps TRBD1 (6 bases). The germline V gene has CDR1 SGHDT and CDR2 YYEEEE. Trimming shortened V by 4 bases and J by 10 bases, and 14 bases separated the two germline ends. This CDR3 contains 12 residues.

Details on this clone: A read error may produce the germline difference seen at one junction end. CDR3 DNA sequence: TGTGCCAGCAGTTTAGCCGGCCACAGGGGAAGCAATCAGCCCCAGCATTTT. This translates into CASSLAGHRGSNQPQHF. The chain uses TRBV7-9 and TRBJ1-5, with 7 positions matching TRBD1. Germline loops: CDR1 SEHNR, CDR2 FQNEAQ (reference sequence). The CDR3 runs 17 residues.

This chain links TRBV11-2 with TRBJ2-1; possible D gene TRBD2, 5 bases. CDR1 is SGHAT and CDR2 is FQNNGV in the germline V gene. V gave up 5 bases and J gave up 4 bases, with 24 bases separating them. This CDR3 comprises 18 residues. The CDR3 region has the DNA TGTGCCAGCAGCGGCCGCAAACGGGCGGGTAAAGATTACAATGAGCAGTTCTTC. The encoded protein is CASSGRKRAGKDYNEQFF.

The V gene is TRBV2, the J gene TRBJ1-2; no firm D call. Germline CDR1 and CDR2: SNHLY and FYNNEI. The V and J ends lost 6 bases and 6 bases respectively, with 11 bases between them. The CDR3 extends over 12 amino acids. Here the CDR3 DNA reads TGTGCCAGCAGGGCAGGTGTGGATGGCTACACCTTC. This encodes CASRAGVDGYTF.

The chain uses TRBV23-1 and TRBJ1-5; no clear D. TRBV23-1 counts as an open reading frame of uncertain function. The germline V and J ends were trimmed by 0 bases and 6 bases, with 9 bases remaining between them. The CDR3 length is 14 residues. DNA of the CDR3: TGCGCCAGCAGTCAATCGGGCTGGCCTCAGCCCCAGCATTTT. Its protein product is CASSQSGWPQPQHF.

As for this clone: This CDR3 fails to terminate in the conserved phenylalanine or tryptophan, so it likely reflects a read error. The DNA is omitted, as the CDR3 cannot be located on it reliably, and the CDR3 follows TCRdb's listing. This rearrangement joins TRBV12-3 or TRBV12-4 to TRBJ1-1. The CDR3 is 12 residues long, ends included. The CDR3 region is CASSRGGGGVFL.

This clone was counted a single time. This chain joins TRBV18 and TRBJ1-3; possibly TRBD1 for D (5 bases). The CDR3 runs to 16 residues. Trimming shortened V by 0 bases and J by 2 bases, and 11 bases separated the two germline ends. Germline V gene lookup returns CDR1 KGHSH and CDR2 LQKENI. CDR3 DNA: TGTGCCAGCTCACCACCGGGGGGTCTGGCTGGAAACACCATATATTTT. Encoded protein: CASSPPGGLAGNTIYF.